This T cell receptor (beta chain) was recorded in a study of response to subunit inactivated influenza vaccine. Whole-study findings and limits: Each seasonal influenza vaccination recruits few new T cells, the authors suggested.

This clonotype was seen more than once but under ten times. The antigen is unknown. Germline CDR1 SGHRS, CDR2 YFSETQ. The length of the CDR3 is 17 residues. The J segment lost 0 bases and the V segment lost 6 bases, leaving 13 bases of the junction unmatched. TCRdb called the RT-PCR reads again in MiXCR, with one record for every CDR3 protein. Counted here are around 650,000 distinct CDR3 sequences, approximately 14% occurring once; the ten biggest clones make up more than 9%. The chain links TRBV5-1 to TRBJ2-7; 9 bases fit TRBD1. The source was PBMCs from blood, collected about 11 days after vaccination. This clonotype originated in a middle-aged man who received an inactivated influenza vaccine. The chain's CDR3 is CASTLNPGTGSSYEQYF. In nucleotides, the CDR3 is TGCGCCAGCACGTTGAACCCCGGGACAGGGAGCTCCTACGAGCAGTACTTC.